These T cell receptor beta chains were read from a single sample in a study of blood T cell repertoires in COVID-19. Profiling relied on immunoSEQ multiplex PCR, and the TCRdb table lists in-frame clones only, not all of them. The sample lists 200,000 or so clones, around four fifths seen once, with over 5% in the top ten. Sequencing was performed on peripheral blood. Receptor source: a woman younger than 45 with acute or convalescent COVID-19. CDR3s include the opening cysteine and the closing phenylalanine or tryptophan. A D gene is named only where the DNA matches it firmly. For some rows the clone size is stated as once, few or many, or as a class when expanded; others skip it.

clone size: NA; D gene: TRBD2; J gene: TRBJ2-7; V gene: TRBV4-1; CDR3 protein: CASSQENAGGWGIYEQYF; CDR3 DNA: TGCGCCAGCAGCCAGGAAAACGCGGGAGGGTGGGGTATATACGAGCAGTACTTC
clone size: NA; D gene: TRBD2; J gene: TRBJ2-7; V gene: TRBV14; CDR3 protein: CASSQAGGGYEQYF; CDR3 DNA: TGTGCCAGCAGCCAAGCGGGAGGCGGCTACGAGCAGTACTTC
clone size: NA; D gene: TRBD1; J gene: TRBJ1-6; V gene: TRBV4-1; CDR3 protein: CASSQDRVVSPLHF; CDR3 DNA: TGCGCCAGCAGCCAGGACAGGGTTGTTTCACCCCTCCACTTT
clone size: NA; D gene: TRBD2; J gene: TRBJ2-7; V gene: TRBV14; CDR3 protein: CASRGSGRKDEQYF; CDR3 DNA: TGTGCCAGCAGAGGTAGCGGGAGGAAGGACGAGCAGTACTTC
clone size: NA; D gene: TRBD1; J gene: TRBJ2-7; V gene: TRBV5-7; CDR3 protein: CASSKPGQVISYEQYF; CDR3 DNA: TGTGCCAGCAGCAAGCCGGGACAGGTCATTTCCTACGAGCAGTACTTC
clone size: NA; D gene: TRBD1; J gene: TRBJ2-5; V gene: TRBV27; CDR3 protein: CASSFGTGLGETQYF; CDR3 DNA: TGTGCCAGCAGTTTCGGGACAGGGCTGGGGGAGACCCAGTACTTC
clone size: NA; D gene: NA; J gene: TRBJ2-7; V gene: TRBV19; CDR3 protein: CASSIVGAGMTEQYF; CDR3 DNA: TGTGCCAGTAGTATAGTAGGGGCAGGGATGACGGAGCAGTACTTC
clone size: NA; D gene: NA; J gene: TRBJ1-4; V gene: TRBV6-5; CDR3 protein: CASRPGQYEKLFF; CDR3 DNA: TGTGCCAGCAGGCCAGGACAATATGAAAAACTGTTTTTT
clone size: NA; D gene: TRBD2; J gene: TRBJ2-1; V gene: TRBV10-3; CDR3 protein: CATRTSLTPNEQFF; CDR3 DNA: TGTGCCACCAGGACTAGTCTCACACCCAATGAGCAGTTCTTC
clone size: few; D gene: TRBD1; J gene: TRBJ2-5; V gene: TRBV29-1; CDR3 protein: CSVAFGTGWETQYF; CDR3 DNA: TGCAGCGTTGCTTTCGGGACAGGGTGGGAGACCCAGTACTTC
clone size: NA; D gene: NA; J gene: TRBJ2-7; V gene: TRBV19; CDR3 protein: CASRGRDASYEQYF; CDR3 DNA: TGTGCCAGTAGGGGCAGGGATGCTTCCTACGAGCAGTACTTC
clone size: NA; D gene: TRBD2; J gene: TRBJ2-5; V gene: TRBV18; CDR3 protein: CASSPRSGGQETQYF; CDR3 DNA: TGTGCCAGCTCACCACGTAGCGGGGGCCAAGAGACCCAGTACTTC
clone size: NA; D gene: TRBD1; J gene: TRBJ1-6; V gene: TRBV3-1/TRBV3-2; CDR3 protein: CASSQRDSNSPLHF; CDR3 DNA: TGTGCCAGCAGCCAGCGGGACAGTAATTCACCCCTCCACTTT
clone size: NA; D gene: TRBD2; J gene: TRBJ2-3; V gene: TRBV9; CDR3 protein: CASSVGLAGAVGDTQYF; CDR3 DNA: TGTGCCAGCAGCGTAGGCCTAGCGGGGGCCGTTGGGGATACGCAGTATTTT
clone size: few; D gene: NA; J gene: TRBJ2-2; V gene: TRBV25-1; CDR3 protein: CASSATGTTGELFF; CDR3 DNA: TGTGCCAGCAGTGCCACCGGTACGACCGGGGAGCTGTTTTTT
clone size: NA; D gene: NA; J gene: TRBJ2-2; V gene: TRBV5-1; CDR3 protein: CASGHGTGELFF; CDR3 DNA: TGCGCCAGCGGACACGGCACCGGGGAGCTGTTTTTT
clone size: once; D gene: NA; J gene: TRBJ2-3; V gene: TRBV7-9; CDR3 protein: CASSWAGLSTDTQYF; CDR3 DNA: TGTGCCAGCAGCTGGGCAGGGCTTAGCACAGATACGCAGTATTTT
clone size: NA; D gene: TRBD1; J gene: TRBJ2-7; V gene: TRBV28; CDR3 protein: CASSLGGGQGGLQTYEQYF; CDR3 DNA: TGTGCCAGCAGTTTAGGTGGCGGACAGGGGGGGCTTCAAACCTACGAGCAGTACTTC
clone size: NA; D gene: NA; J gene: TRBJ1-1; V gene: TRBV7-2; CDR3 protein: CASRQGYTEAFF; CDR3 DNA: TGTGCCAGCAGACAGGGTTACACTGAAGCTTTCTTT
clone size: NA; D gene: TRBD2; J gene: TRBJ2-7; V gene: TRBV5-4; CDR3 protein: CASSFGTTGQQYF; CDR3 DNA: TGTGCCAGCAGCTTCGGGACTACCGGGCAGCAGTACTTC
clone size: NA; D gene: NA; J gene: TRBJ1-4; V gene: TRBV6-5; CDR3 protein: CASSYKLSRAEKLFF; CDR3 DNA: TGTGCCAGCAGTTACAAACTTTCGAGGGCAGAAAAACTGTTTTTT
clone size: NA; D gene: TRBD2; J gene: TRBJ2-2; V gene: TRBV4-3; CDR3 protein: CASSQDQRGNTGELFF; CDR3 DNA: TGCGCCAGCAGCCAAGATCAGCGGGGGAACACCGGGGAGCTGTTTTTT
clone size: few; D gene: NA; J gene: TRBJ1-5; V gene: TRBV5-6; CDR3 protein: CASSLAQSPSNQPQHF; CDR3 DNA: TGTGCCAGCAGCTTGGCACAGTCGCCTAGCAATCAGCCCCAGCATTTT
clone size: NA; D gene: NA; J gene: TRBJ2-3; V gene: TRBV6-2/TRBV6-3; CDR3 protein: CASSYVKRTDTQYF; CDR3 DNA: TGTGCCAGCAGTTACGTTAAGCGGACAGATACGCAGTATTTT
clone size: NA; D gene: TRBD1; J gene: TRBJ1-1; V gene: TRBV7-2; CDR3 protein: CASSFRQGGNTEAFF; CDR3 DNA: TGTGCCAGCAGCTTCAGACAGGGAGGTAACACTGAAGCTTTCTTT
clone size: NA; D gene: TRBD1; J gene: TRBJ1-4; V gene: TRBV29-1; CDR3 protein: CSVTGEGEKLFF; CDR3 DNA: TGCAGCGTTACAGGGGAAGGCGAAAAACTGTTTTTT
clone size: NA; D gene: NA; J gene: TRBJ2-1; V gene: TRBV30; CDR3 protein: CAWSGSSYNEQFF; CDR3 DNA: TGTGCCTGGTCAGGAAGCTCCTACAATGAGCAGTTCTTC
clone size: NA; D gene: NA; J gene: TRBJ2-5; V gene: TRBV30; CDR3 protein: CAWSNAGQETQYF; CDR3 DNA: TGTGCCTGGAGTAATGCAGGGCAAGAGACCCAGTACTTC
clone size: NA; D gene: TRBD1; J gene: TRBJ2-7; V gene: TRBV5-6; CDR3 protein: CASMIDRGYEQYF; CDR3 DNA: TGTGCCAGCATGATTGACAGGGGGTACGAGCAGTACTTC
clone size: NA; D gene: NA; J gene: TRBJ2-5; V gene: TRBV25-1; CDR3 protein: CASSEYRGQVETQYF; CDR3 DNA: TGTGCCAGCAGTGAATATAGGGGCCAGGTGGAGACCCAGTACTTC
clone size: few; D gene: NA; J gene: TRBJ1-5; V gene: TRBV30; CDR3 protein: CAWSDNSNQPQHF; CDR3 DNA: TGTGCCTGGTCGGACAATAGCAATCAGCCCCAGCATTTT
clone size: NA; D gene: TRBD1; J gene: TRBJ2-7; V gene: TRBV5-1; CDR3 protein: CASSNGTGRNEQYF; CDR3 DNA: TGCGCCAGCAGCAACGGGACAGGGAGGAACGAGCAGTACTTC
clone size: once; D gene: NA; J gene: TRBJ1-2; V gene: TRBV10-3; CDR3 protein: CAILSEGNGYTF; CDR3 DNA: TGTGCCATCCTTTCGGAGGGGAATGGCTACACCTTC
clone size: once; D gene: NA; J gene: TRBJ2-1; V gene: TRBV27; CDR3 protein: CASRQPGHPGHEQFF; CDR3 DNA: TGTGCCAGCAGACAACCGGGACACCCCGGGCATGAGCAGTTCTTC
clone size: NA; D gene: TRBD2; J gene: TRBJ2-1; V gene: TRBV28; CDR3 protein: CASSLQTSGRMNEQFF; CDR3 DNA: TGTGCCAGCAGTTTACAGACTAGCGGGAGGATGAATGAGCAGTTCTTC
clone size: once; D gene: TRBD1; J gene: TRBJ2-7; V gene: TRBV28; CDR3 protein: CASTPGDSYEQYF; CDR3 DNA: TGTGCCAGCACCCCCGGGGACAGTTACGAGCAGTACTTC
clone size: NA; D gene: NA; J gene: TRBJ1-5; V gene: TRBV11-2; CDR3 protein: CASSLGDGGAGQPQHF; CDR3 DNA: TGTGCCAGCAGCTTAGGTGATGGGGGGGCGGGTCAGCCCCAGCATTTT
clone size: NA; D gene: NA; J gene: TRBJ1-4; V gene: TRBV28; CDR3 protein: CASSLPSGSNEKLFF; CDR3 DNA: TGTGCCAGCAGCCTCCCCTCGGGATCAAATGAAAAACTGTTTTTT
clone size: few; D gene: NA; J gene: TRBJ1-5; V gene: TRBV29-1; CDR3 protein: CSVAKTPGQPQHF; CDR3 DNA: TGCAGCGTGGCCAAAACCCCCGGGCAGCCCCAGCATTTT
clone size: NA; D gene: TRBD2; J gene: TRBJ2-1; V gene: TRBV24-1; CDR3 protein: CATSDPVAGGARKEQFF; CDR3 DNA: TGTGCCACCAGTGATCCAGTAGCGGGAGGTGCTCGGAAGGAGCAGTTCTTC
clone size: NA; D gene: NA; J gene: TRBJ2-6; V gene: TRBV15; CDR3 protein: CATSREGAGANVLTF; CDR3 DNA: TGTGCCACCAGCAGAGAGGGCGCTGGGGCCAACGTCCTGACTTTC
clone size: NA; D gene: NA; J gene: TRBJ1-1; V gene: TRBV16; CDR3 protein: CASSQSIGVEAFF; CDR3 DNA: TGTGCCAGCAGCCAATCAATAGGGGTTGAAGCTTTCTTT
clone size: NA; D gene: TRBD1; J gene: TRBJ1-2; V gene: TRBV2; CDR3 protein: CASSRGGASFGYTF; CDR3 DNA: TGTGCCAGCAGTAGAGGGGGCGCAAGTTTTGGCTACACCTTC
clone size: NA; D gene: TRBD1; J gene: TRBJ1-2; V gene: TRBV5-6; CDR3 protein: CASSLTSGGGKYGYTF; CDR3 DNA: TGTGCCAGCAGCTTAACTTCAGGGGGCGGAAAGTATGGCTACACCTTC
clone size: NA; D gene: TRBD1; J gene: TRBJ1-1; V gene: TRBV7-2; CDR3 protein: CASSFTGGDTEAFF; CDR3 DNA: TGTGCCAGCAGCTTCACAGGGGGGGACACTGAAGCTTTCTTT
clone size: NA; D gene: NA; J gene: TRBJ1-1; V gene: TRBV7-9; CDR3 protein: CASSLVGGNTEAFF; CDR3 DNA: TGTGCCAGCAGCTTAGTTGGAGGGAACACTGAAGCTTTCTTT
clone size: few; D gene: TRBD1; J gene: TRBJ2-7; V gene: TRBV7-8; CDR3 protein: CASSLRAGGYEQYF; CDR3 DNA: TGTGCCAGCAGCTTAAGGGCAGGGGGCTACGAGCAGTACTTC
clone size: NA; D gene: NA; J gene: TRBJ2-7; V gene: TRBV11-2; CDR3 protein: CASSPRGGTSYEQYF; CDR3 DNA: TGTGCCAGCAGCCCCCGTGGGGGCACATCCTACGAGCAGTACTTC
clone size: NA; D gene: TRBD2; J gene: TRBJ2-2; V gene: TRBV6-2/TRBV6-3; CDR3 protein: CASSLLAGGTTGELFF; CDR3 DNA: TGTGCCAGCAGTCTTCTAGCGGGGGGGACCACCGGGGAGCTGTTTTTT
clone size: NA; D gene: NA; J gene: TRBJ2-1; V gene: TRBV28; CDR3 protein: CASRVEYNEQFF; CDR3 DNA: TGTGCCAGCAGGGTGGAGTACAATGAGCAGTTCTTC
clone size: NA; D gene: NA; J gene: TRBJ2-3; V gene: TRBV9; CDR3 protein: CASSERAGPTDTQYF; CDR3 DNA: TGTGCCAGCAGCGAGAGGGCGGGCCCCACAGATACGCAGTATTTT
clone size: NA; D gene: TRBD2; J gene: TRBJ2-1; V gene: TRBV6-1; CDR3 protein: CASSDWGGTSYNEQFF; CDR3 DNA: TGTGCCAGCAGTGATTGGGGGGGGACCTCCTACAATGAGCAGTTCTTC
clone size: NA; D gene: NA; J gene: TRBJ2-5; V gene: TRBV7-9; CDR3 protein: CASSFRETQYF; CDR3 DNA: TGTGCCAGCAGCTTTCGAGAGACCCAGTACTTC
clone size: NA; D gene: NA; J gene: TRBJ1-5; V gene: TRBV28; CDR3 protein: CASTRGVGNQPQHF; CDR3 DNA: TGTGCCAGCACCAGGGGAGTCGGCAATCAGCCCCAGCATTTT
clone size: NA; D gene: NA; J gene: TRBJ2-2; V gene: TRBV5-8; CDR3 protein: CASSPARTSYTGELFF; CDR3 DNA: TGTGCCAGCAGCCCCGCCCGGACAAGCTACACCGGGGAGCTGTTTTTT
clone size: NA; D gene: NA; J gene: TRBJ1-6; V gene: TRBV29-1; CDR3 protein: CSTRDSGDSPLHF; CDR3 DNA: TGCAGCACCCGGGACTCAGGAGATTCACCCCTCCACTTT
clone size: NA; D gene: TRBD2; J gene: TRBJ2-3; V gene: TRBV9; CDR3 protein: CAGLEGGRALDTQYF; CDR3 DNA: TGTGCCGGACTGGAGGGCGGGAGGGCTTTAGATACGCAGTATTTT
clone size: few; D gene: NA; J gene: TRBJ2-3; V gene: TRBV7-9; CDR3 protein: CASSLSGLSPDTQYF; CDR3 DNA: TGTGCCAGCAGCCTATCAGGTCTCAGTCCAGATACGCAGTATTTT
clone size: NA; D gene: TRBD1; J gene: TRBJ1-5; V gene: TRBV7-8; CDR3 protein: CASSLDRGGQPQHF; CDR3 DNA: TGTGCCAGCAGCTTAGACAGGGGTGGTCAGCCCCAGCATTTT
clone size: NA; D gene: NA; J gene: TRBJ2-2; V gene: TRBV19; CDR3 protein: CASSKEQGWTGELFF; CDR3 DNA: TGTGCCAGTAGTAAGGAGCAGGGGTGGACCGGGGAGCTGTTTTTT